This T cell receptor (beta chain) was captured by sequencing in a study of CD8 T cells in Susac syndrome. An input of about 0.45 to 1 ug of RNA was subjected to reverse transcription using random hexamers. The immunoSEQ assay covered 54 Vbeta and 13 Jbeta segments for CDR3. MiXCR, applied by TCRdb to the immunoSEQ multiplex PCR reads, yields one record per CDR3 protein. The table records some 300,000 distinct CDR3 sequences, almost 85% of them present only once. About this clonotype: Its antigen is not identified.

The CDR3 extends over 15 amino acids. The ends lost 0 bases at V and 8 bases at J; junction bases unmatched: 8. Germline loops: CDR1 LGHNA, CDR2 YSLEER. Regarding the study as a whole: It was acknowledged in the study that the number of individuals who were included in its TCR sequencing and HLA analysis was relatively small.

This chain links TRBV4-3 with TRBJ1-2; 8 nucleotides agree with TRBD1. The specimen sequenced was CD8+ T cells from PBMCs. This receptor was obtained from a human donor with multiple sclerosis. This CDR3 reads CASSQDSQGAAGYTF. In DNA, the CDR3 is TGCGCCAGCAGCCAAGATAGCCAGGGGGCTGCGGGCTACACCTTC.